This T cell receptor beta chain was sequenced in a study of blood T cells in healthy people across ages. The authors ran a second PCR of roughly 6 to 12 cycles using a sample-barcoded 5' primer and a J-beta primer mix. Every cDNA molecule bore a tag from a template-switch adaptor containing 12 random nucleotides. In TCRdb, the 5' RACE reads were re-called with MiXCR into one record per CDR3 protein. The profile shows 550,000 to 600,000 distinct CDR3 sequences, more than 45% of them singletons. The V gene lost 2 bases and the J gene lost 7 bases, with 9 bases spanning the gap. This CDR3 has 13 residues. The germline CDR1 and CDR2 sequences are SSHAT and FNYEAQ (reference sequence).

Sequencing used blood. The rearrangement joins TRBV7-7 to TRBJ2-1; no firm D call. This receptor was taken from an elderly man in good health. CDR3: CASSLSEVNEQFF. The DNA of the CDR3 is TGTGCCAGCAGCTTATCCGAGGTGAATGAGCAGTTCTTC.